These 25 T cell receptor beta chains originate from one sample sequenced in a study of blood T cell repertoires in COVID-19. Profiling relied on immunoSEQ multiplex PCR, and the TCRdb table lists in-frame clones only, not all of them. The sample has just over 350,000 clones, more than 75% seen once. The sequenced sample consisted of PBMCs or T cells enriched from blood (not recorded which). The source is a woman in her twenties or thirties who had recovered from COVID-19.

J is TRBJ2-7 and V is TRBV7-9, with a weak D call TRBD2 (6 bases). This CDR3 comprises 15 residues. Germline V gene data show CDR1 as SEHNR and CDR2 as FQNEAQ (reference sequence). V was clipped by 5 bases and J by 3 bases, with 17 bases between them. CDR3 coding DNA: TGTGCCAGCAGCGAACAGCGGGCACTAATCTACGAGCAGTACTTC. As protein: CASSEQRALIYEQYF.

The rearrangement uses TRBV7-8 and TRBJ2-1; 14 bases map to TRBD2. Unmatched junction bases numbered 15, after V lost 0 bases and J lost 5 bases. Germline CDR1 and CDR2: SGHVS and FQNEAQ. This CDR3 spans 21 amino acids. The chain's CDR3 is CASSLARLAGGPRQVDNEQFF. CDR3 DNA sequence: TGTGCCAGCAGCTTAGCCAGACTAGCGGGGGGGCCTCGCCAAGTCGACAATGAGCAGTTCTTC.

This clone has just one count. The chain has TRBV28 and TRBJ2-7, with TRBD2 matching 13 bases. The germline V gene has CDR1 MDHEN and CDR2 SYDVKM. CDR3 length equals 13 residues. The CDR3 region is CATSGRGSYEQYF. CDR3 coding DNA: TGTGCTACTAGCGGGAGGGGTTCCTACGAGCAGTACTTC.

The genes are TRBV9 and TRBJ1-1; 10 bases agree with TRBD1. The CDR3 is 15 residues long. Germline V gene sequence: CDR1 SGDLS, CDR2 YYNGEE. The trim removed 6 bases at V and 0 bases at J, leaving 5 bases unmatched. CDR3 sequence: CASTGTGDMNTEAFF. CDR3 nucleotides: TGTGCCAGCACGGGGACAGGGGATATGAACACTGAAGCTTTCTTT.

This chain joins TRBV5-1 and TRBJ2-7, with 7 bases aligning to TRBD1. Germline V gene lookup returns CDR1 SGHRS and CDR2 YFSETQ. CDR3 size: 16 residues. The J segment lost 0 bases and the V segment lost 7 bases, leaving 13 bases of the junction unmatched. CDR3 sequence reads: CASQTETGSSSYEQYF. The CDR3 DNA sequence: TGCGCCAGCCAAACAGAGACAGGGAGCAGCTCCTACGAGCAGTACTTC.

The rearrangement joins TRBV18 to TRBJ2-7; 9 positions match TRBD2. Looked up from germline, CDR1 is KGHSH and CDR2 is LQKENI. The length of the CDR3 is 17 residues. After removal of 3 bases from V and 0 bases from J, the junction contained 9 bases not matched to a gene. Written as DNA, the CDR3 is TGTGCCAGCTCACCGGGGACTAGCCGATCGAGCTCCTACGAGCAGTACTTC. It is translated as CASSPGTSRSSSYEQYF.

This clone occurred a few times. This rearrangement joins TRBV29-1 to TRBJ2-7; D unresolved. The CDR3 covers 13 residues. CDR1 and CDR2 (germline): SQVTM, ANQGSEA. V was trimmed by 4 bases and J by 0 bases, leaving 10 bases between them. The CDR3 DNA reads TGCAGCGTTGTTAACAGTTACTCCTACGAGCAGTACTTC. Translating it yields CSVVNSYSYEQYF.

This clone was seen only a few times. This chain links TRBV27 with TRBJ2-2; possibly TRBD1 for D (5 bases). The V gene's germline CDR1 is MNHEY and CDR2 SMNVEV (reference sequence). The V gene lost 5 bases and the J gene lost 2 bases, with 9 bases spanning the gap. There are 14 residues in the CDR3. The CDR3 spells CASSQGTNTGELFF. CDR3 DNA: TGTGCCAGCAGTCAGGGTACAAACACCGGGGAGCTGTTTTTT.

This chain links TRBV6-5 with TRBJ1-4; no definite D call. V dropped 0 bases and J dropped 7 bases, with 12 bases sitting between them. CDR1 is MNHEY, CDR2 SVGAGI, per germline. The CDR3 runs 15 residues. CDR3 loop: CASSYSGNRAEKLFF. CDR3 nucleotide sequence: TGTGCCAGCAGTTACTCCGGGAACCGAGCTGAAAAACTGTTTTTT.

This chain joins TRBV19 and TRBJ1-2, with TRBD1 as a possible D gene (6 bases). This CDR3 has 13 amino acids. The germline V gene encodes CDR1 LNHDA and CDR2 SQIVND (reference sequence). Trimming took off 7 bases at V and 4 bases at J, with 13 bases between the two ends. CDR3: CASTNRVLYGYTF. The CDR3 region has the DNA TGTGCCAGTACAAACAGGGTCCTCTATGGCTACACCTTC.

J is TRBJ2-7 and V is TRBV9; tentatively, D is TRBD2 (7 bases). Trimming cost V 2 bases and J 2 bases, with 17 bases left between them. This CDR3 is built from 16 residues. Germline lookup yields CDR1 SGDLS and CDR2 YYNGEE. CDR3 region: CASSVSFEGGPYEQYF. Written as DNA, the CDR3 is TGTGCCAGCAGCGTTTCCTTCGAGGGGGGGCCCTACGAGCAGTACTTC.

V and J are TRBV5-6 and TRBJ1-1, with TRBD1 matching 7 bases. The CDR3 is 15 amino acids. Trimming cost V 4 bases and J 3 bases; bases outside gene matches: 9. Germline V gene sequence: CDR1 SGHDT, CDR2 YYEEEE. The CDR3 region has the DNA TGTGCCAGCAGCCCGACAGGGAATAGGGACACTGAAGCTTTCTTT. Its protein is CASSPTGNRDTEAFF.

The genes are TRBV7-9 and TRBJ2-1; 9 nucleotides align to TRBD2. The germline gives CDR1 SEHNR, CDR2 FQNEAQ (reference sequence). V gave up 0 bases and J gave up 6 bases; unmatched junction bases: 0. The CDR3 loop spans 14 amino acids. The DNA of the CDR3 is TGTGCCAGCAGCTTAGCTAGCGGGAGCAATGAGCAGTTCTTC. Translation: CASSLASGSNEQFF.

This sequence joins TRBV18 and TRBJ2-1; TRBD2 aligns across 12 bases. Germline assignment: CDR1 KGHSH and CDR2 LQKENI. J was trimmed by 7 bases and V by 0 bases; bases with no gene match: 4. This CDR3 is built from 16 residues. CDR3 DNA: TGTGCCAGCTCACCACCCCCTAGCGGGGGGGTAAATGAGCAGTTCTTC. Its translation is CASSPPPSGGVNEQFF.

The rearrangement uses TRBV28 and TRBJ2-4; a possible D gene is TRBD1 (6 bases). V was trimmed by 5 bases and J by 3 bases, leaving 14 bases between them. Germline assignment: CDR1 MDHEN and CDR2 SYDVKM. This CDR3 comprises 15 residues. The DNA of the CDR3 is TGTGCCAGCAGTCAGGGGTCTGCGGGCAAAAACATTCAGTACTTC. This gives the protein CASSQGSAGKNIQYF.

Written as DNA, the CDR3 is TGTGCCAGCAGCCCCCGCGGGGTTGGTGGCTACACCTTC. Translated, it gives CASSPRGVGGYTF. The chain recombines TRBV13 with TRBJ1-2; unclear D gene. V gave up 5 bases and J gave up 7 bases, with 14 bases separating them. CDR3 length equals 13 residues. CDR1 is PRHDT, CDR2 FYEKMQ, per germline (reference sequence).

Only one count was recorded for this clone. The gene calls are TRBV2 and TRBJ2-2; 7 bases agree with TRBD1. Trimming removed 1 base from V and 3 bases from J; junction bases left unmatched: 2. CDR1 is SNHLY, CDR2 FYNNEI, per germline. The CDR3 spans 15 residues. This chain's CDR3 is CASSEEGAHTGELFF. The CDR3 DNA sequence: TGTGCCAGCAGTGAAGAGGGGGCCCACACCGGGGAGCTGTTTTTT.

This sequence joins TRBV15 and TRBJ2-3; D perhaps matches TRBD2 (5 bases). The CDR3 length is 15 residues. CDR1 is LNHNV and CDR2 is YYDKDF in the germline V gene (reference sequence). V was shortened by 4 bases and J by 6 bases, with 17 bases between the two germline ends. The chain's CDR3 is CATSMGGRYADTQYF. CDR3 in DNA: TGTGCCACCAGCATGGGCGGGCGATACGCGGATACGCAGTATTTT.

This chain links TRBV11-2 with TRBJ2-1; 10 nucleotides match TRBD2. The CDR3 has 17 amino acids. CDR1 and CDR2 from the germline V gene are SGHAT and FQNNGV. With 3 bases clipped from V and 0 bases from J, the junction kept 5 bases outside the gene matches. CDR3 sequence: CASSLGTSALSYNEQFF. The CDR3 coding sequence is TGTGCCAGCAGCTTGGGGACTAGCGCGCTCTCCTACAATGAGCAGTTCTTC. Combining the CDR3 with reference TRBV11-2 and TRBJ2-1 gives the whole variable domain EAGVAQSPRYKIIEKRQSVAFWCNPISGHATLYWYQQILGQGPKLLIQFQNNGVVDDSQLPKDRFSAERLKGVDSTLKIQPAKLEDSAVYLCASSLGTSALSYNEQFFGPGTRLTVL.

This sequence joins TRBV5-6 and TRBJ2-2; 9 bases map to TRBD1. Germline loops: CDR1 SGHDT, CDR2 YYEEEE. The CDR3 is made up of 15 amino acids. The trim removed 2 bases at V and 3 bases at J, leaving 2 bases unmatched. The CDR3 protein is CASSFGTGHTGELFF. As DNA, the CDR3 is TGTGCCAGCAGCTTCGGGACAGGGCACACCGGGGAGCTGTTTTTT.

The rearrangement uses TRBV7-9 and TRBJ1-1; 9 positions agree with TRBD1. Germline V gene sequence: CDR1 SEHNR, CDR2 FQNEAQ (reference sequence). CDR3 length: 14 amino acids. The trim removed 4 bases at V and 5 bases at J, leaving 5 bases unmatched. The DNA of the CDR3 is TGTGCCAGCAGCTATGGGGACAGGGAAACTGAAGCTTTCTTT. Its protein product is CASSYGDRETEAFF.

Concerning this clone: At the DNA level, this CDR3 is encoded by other sequences in the same sample as well. This chain links TRBV5-6 with TRBJ1-2, with 7 bases fitting TRBD1. The CDR3 consists of 12 residues. V was pared by 7 bases and J by 8 bases, with 8 bases of the junction left unmatched. Germline assignment: CDR1 SGHDT and CDR2 YYEEEE. Written as DNA, the CDR3 is TGTGCCAGCTCACCCACAGGGGACGGCTACACCTTC. Translation gives CASSPTGDGYTF.

The chain combines TRBV6-1 with TRBJ2-2, with 9 bases aligning to TRBD2. Per the germline V gene, CDR1 is MNHNS and CDR2 is SASEGT. CDR3 length: 16 amino acids. V dropped 2 bases and J dropped 4; count of bases not matched to a gene: 5. The CDR3 bases are TGTGCCAGCAGTGAACGAGATAGCGGGGGCACCGGGGAGCTGTTTTTT. Its protein is CASSERDSGGTGELFF.

This rearrangement joins TRBV27 to TRBJ1-1; weak D call: TRBD1 (5 bases). CDR1 is MNHEY and CDR2 is SMNVEV in the germline V gene (reference sequence). The CDR3 runs to 14 residues. V lost 0 bases to trimming and J lost 4 bases, with 9 bases between them. CDR3 coding DNA: TGTGCCAGCAGTTTATCGATGGGGGGCACTGAAGCTTTCTTT. Its protein is CASSLSMGGTEAFF.

The chain carries TRBV4-2 and TRBJ1-4; tentative D call: TRBD1 (5 bases). This CDR3 has 14 residues. In germline, CDR1 is LGHNA, CDR2 YNFKEQ. V was cut by 4 bases and J by 7 bases, with 13 bases left in between. CDR3 coding DNA: TGTGCCAGCAGCCCGGAGGGGTCTGGTGAAAAACTGTTTTTT. It codes for CASSPEGSGEKLFF.